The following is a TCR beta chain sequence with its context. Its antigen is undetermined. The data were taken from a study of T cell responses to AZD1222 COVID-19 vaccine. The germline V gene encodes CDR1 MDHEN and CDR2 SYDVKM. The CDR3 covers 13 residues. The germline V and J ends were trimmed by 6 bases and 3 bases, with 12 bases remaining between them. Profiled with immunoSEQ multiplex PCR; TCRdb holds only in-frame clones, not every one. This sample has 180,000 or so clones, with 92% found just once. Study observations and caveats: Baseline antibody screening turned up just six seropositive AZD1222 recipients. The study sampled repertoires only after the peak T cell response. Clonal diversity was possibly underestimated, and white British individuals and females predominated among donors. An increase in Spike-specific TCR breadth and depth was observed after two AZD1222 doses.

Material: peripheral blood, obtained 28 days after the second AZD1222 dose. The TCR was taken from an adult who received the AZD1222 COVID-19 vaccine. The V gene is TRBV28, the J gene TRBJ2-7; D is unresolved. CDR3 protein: CASSLRGDYEQYF. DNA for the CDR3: TGTGCCAGCAGCCTACGAGGAGACTACGAGCAGTACTTC.